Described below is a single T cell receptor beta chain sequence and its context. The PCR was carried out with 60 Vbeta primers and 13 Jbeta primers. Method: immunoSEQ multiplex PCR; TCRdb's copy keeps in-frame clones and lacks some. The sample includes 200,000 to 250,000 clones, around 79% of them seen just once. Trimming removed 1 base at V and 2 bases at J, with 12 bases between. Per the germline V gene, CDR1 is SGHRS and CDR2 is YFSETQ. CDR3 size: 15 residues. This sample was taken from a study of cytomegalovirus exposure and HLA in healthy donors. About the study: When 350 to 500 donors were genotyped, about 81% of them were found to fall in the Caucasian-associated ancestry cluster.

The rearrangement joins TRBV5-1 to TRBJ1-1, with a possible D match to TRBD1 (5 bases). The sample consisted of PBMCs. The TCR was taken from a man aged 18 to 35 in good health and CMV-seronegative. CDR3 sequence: CASSLYPGSNTEAFF. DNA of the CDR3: TGCGCCAGCAGCTTGTACCCAGGGTCAAACACTGAAGCTTTCTTT.